What follows describes a single TCR beta chain. Its target is not known. The record originates from a study of shared clonotypes between healthy human individuals. As for the study in general: Every donor yielded three CD4 naive, three CD4 memory, two CD8 naive and one CD8 memory plate.

This table comes from immunoSEQ multiplex PCR, and its TCRdb copy is limited to in-frame clones, with some not included. The top ten clones hold more than 1.5% of a sample with more than 550,000 clones, over 60% of them seen once. Notes on the study in general: The naive CD4 repertoires of a handful of donors were compared, and roughly 5.1% of clonotypes were shared. Sampling included only blood; tissue repertoires likely differ. Sequencing depth was expected to influence donor clonotype sharing.

Sequences were obtained from memory CD4+ T cells sorted from blood. Subset reported: CD45RA-negative fraction. This clonotype was sampled from a woman aged 25-40 years in good health.

The CDR3 DNA reads as TGTGCCAGCAGCCCGATAGCGGGAAGCTCCTACAATGAGCAGTTCTTC. Translation: CASSPIAGSSYNEQFF. The chain recombines TRBV7-3 with TRBJ2-1; TRBD2 matches at 8 bases. Losses at the gene ends were 5 bases for V and 0 bases for J; bases not matched to a gene: 6. This CDR3 region has 16 residues. Per germline, CDR1 SGHTA and CDR2 FQGTGA.